A single T cell receptor beta chain is shown here with its context. The data are from a study of control samples from healthy donors and cancer patients. Measured with immunoSEQ multiplex PCR; TCRdb has only the in-frame clones, and not every one. The sample consists of roughly 45,000 clones, approximately 94% of them appearing once. CDR3 length: 12 amino acids. Trimming took off 5 bases at V and 10 bases at J, with 12 bases between the two ends. Germline V CDR1 and CDR2: SGHNT, YENEEA. This sequence was found in a man under 40 with colorectal cancer. Sequenced sample: PBMCs. This rearrangement joins TRBV11-3 to TRBJ2-1; possibly TRBD1 or TRBD2 for D (5 bases each). The CDR3 sequence: CASSPLEGEQFF. The CDR3 bases are TGTGCCAGCAGCCCACTCGAGGGGGAGCAGTTCTTC.